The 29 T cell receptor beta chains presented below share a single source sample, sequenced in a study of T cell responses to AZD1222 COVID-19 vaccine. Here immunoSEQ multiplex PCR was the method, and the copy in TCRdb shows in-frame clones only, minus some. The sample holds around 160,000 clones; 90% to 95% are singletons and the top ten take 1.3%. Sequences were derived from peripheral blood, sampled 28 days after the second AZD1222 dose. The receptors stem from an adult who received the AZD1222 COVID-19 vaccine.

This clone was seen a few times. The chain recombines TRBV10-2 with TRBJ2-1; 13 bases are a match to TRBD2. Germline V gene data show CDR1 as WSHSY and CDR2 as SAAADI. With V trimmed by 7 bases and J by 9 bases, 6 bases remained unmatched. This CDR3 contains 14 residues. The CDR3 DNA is TGCGCCAGCACCCGGACTAGCGGGGGCAGTGAGCAGTTCTTC. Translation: CASTRTSGGSEQFF.

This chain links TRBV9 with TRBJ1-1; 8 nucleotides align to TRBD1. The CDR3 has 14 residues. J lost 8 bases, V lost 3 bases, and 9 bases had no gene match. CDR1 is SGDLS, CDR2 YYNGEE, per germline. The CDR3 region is CASSGRDRRSEAFF. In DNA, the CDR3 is TGTGCCAGCAGCGGCCGGGACAGGCGCTCCGAAGCTTTCTTT. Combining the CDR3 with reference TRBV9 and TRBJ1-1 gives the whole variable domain DSGVTQTPKHLITATGQRVTLRCSPRSGDLSVYWYQQSLDQGLQFLIQYYNGEERAKGNILERFSAQQFPDLHSELNLSSLELGDSALYFCASSGRDRRSEAFFGQGTRLTVV.

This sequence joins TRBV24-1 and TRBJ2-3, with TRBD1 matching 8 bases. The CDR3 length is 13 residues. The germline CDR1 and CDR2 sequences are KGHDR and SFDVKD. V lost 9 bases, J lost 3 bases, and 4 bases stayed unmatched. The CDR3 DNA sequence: TGTGCCACCGGGGACAGGATAACAGATACGCAGTATTTT. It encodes CATGDRITDTQYF.

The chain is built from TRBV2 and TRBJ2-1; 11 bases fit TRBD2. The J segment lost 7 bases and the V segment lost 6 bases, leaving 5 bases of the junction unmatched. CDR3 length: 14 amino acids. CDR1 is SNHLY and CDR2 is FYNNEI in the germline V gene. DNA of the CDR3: TGTGCCAGCAGACTAGCGGGGGCGGGGAATGAGCAGTTCTTC. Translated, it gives CASRLAGAGNEQFF.

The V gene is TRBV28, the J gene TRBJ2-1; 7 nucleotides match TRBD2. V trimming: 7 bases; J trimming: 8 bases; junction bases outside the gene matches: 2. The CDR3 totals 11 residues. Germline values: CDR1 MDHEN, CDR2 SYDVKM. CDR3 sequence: CASTAGDEQFF. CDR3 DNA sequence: TGTGCCAGCACGGCGGGAGATGAGCAGTTCTTC.

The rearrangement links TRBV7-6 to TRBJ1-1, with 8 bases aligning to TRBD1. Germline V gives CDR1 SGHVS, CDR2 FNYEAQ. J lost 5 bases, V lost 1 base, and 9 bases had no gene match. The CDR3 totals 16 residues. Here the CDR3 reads CASSLGGTGGQTEAFF. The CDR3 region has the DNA TGTGCCAGCAGCTTAGGCGGGACAGGAGGACAAACTGAAGCTTTCTTT.

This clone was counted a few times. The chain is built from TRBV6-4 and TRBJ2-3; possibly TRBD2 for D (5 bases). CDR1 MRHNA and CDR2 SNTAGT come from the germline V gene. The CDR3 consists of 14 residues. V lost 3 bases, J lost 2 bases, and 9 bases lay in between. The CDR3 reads CASSESGATDTQYF. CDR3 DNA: TGTGCCAGCAGTGAGAGCGGAGCCACAGATACGCAGTATTTT.

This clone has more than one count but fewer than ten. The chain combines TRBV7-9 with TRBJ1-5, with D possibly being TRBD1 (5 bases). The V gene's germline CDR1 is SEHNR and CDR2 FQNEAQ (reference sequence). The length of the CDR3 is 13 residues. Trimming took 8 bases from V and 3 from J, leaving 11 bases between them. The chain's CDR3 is CASVGRDNQPQHF. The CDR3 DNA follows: TGTGCCAGCGTGGGCAGGGACAATCAGCCCCAGCATTTT.

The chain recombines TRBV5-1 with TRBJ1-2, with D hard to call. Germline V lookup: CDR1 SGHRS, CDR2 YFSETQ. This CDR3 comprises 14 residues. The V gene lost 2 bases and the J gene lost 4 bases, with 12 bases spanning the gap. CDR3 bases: TGCGCCAGCAGCTTCGAGGGAGGCCCCTATGGCTACACCTTC. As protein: CASSFEGGPYGYTF.

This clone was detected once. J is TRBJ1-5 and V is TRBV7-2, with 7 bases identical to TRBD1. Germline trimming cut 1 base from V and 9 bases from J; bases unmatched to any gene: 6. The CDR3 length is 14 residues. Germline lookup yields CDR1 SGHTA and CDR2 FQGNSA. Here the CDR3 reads CASSLGTGSVPQHF. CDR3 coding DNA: TGTGCCAGCAGCTTAGGGACAGGCTCGGTGCCCCAGCATTTT.

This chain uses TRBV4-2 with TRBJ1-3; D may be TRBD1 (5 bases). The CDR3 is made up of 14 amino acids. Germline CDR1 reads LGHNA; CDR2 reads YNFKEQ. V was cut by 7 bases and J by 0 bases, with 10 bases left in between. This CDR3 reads CASNPGPSGNTIYF. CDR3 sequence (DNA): TGTGCCAGCAACCCGGGGCCCTCTGGAAACACCATATATTTT.

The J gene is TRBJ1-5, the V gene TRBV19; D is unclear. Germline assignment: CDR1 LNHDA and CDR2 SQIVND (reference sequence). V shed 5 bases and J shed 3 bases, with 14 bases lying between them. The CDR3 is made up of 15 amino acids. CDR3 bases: TGTGCCAGTAGTTTCCTTTCTGGCTTCAATCAGCCCCAGCATTTT. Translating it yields CASSFLSGFNQPQHF.

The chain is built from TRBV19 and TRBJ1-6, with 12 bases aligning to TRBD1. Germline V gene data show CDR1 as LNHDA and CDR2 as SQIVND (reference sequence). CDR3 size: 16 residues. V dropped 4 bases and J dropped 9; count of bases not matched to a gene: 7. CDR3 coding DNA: TGTGCCAGTAGTACCCCGGGACAGGGGGCCTCTTCACCCCTCCACTTT. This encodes CASSTPGQGASSPLHF.

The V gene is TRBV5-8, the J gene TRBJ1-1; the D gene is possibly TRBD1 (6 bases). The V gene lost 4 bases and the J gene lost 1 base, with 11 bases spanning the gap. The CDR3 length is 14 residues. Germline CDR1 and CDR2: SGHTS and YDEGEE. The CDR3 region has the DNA TGTGCCAGCAGCCCTGGGACATGGAACACTGAAGCTTTCTTT. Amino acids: CASSPGTWNTEAFF.

In DNA, the CDR3 is TGTGCCAGCAGCCTTAGCGGGTCGCTATACAATGAGCAGTTCTTC. This translates into CASSLSGSLYNEQFF. The gene calls are TRBV4-2 and TRBJ2-1, with 7 nucleotides matching TRBD2. CDR3 length equals 15 residues. CDR1 and CDR2 (germline): LGHNA, YNFKEQ. The V segment lost 4 bases and the J segment 4 bases; nucleotides outside the gene matches: 7.

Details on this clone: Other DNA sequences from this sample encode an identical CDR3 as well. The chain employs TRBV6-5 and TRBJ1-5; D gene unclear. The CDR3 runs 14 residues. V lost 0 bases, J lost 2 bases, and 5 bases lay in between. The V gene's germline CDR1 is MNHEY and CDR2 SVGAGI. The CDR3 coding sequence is TGTGCCAGCAGTTACTCACGGGGCAATCAGCCCCAGCATTTT. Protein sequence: CASSYSRGNQPQHF.

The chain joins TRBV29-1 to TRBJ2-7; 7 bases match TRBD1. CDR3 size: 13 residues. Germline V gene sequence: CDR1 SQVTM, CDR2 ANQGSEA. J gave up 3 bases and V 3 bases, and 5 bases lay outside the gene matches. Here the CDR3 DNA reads TGCAGCGTTGAGCCTGCAGGGGGCTACGAGCAGTACTTC. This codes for CSVEPAGGYEQYF.

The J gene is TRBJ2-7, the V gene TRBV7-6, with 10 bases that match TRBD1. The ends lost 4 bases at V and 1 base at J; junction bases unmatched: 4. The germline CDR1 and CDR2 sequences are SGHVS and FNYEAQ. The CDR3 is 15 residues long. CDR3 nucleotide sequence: TGTGCCAGCAGCTCCCCGGGACAGGGGTCCTACGAGCAGTACTTC. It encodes CASSSPGQGSYEQYF.

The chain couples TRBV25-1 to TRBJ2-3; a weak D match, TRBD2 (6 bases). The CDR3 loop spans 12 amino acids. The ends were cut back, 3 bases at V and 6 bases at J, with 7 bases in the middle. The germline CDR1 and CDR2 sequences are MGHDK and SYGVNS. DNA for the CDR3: TGTGCCAGCAGTGATGCGGGGGATACGCAGTATTTT. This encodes CASSDAGDTQYF.

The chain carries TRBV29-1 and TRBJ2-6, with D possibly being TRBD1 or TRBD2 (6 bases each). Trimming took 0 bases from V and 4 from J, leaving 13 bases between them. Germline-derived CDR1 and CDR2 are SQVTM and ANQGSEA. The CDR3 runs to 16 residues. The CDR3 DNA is TGCAGCGTTGAAGAGTGGGGGGCGCACGGGGCCAACGTCCTGACTTTC. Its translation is CSVEEWGAHGANVLTF.

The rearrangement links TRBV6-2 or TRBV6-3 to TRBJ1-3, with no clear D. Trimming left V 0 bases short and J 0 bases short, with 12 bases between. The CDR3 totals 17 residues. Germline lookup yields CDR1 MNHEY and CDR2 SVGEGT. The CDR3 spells CASSYSSDLSSGNTIYF. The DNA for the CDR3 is TGTGCCAGCAGTTACTCGTCGGATCTGAGCTCTGGAAACACCATATATTTT.

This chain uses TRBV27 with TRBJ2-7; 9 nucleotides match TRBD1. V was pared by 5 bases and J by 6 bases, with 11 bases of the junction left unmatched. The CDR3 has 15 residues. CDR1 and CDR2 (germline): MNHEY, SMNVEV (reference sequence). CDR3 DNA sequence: TGTGCCAGCAGTAAGGGACAGGGTGTGTTCAGCGAGCAGTACTTC. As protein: CASSKGQGVFSEQYF.

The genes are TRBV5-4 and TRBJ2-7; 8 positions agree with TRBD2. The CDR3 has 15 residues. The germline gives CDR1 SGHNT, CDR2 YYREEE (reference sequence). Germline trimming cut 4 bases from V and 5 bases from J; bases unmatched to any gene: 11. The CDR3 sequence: CASSPPGSGRNEQYF. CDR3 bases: TGTGCCAGCAGCCCCCCGGGCAGCGGGAGAAACGAGCAGTACTTC.

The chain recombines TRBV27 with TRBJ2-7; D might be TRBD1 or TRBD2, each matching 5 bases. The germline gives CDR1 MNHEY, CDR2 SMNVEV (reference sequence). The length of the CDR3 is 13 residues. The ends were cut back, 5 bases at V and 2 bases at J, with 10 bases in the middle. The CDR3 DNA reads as TGTGCCAGCAGTCCGGGACCCGCCTACGAGCAGTACTTC. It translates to CASSPGPAYEQYF.

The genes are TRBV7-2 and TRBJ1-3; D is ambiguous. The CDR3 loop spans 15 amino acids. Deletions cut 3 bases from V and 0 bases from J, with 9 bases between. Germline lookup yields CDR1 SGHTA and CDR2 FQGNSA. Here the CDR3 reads CASSFGPFSGNTIYF. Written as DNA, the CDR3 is TGTGCCAGCAGCTTCGGGCCTTTCTCTGGAAACACCATATATTTT.

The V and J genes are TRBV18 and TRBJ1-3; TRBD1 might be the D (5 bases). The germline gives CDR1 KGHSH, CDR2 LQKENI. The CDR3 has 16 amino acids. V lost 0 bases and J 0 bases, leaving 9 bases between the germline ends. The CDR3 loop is CASSPPGGISGNTIYF. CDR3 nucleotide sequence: TGTGCCAGCTCACCACCGGGGGGGATCTCTGGAAACACCATATATTTT.

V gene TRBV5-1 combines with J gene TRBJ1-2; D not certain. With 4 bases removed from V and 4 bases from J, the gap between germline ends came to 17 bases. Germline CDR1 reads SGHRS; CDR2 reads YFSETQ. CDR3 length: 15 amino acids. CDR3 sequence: CASSPGADPFYGYTF. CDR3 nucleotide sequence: TGCGCCAGCAGCCCGGGCGCGGACCCCTTCTATGGCTACACCTTC.

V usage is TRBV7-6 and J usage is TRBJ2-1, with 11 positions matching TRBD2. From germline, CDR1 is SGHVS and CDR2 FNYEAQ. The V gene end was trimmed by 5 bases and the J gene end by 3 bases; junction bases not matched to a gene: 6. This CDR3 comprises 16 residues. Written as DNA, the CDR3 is TGTGCCAGCAGCCCCGGACTAGCGGGCCTCTACAATGAGCAGTTCTTC. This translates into CASSPGLAGLYNEQFF.

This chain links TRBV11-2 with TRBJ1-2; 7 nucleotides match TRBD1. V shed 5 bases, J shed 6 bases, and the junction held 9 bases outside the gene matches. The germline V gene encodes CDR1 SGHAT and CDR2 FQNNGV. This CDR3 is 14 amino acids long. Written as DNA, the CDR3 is TGTGCCAGCAGCCTACGCGCAGGGGGAGATGGCTACACCTTC. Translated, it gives CASSLRAGGDGYTF.